This T cell receptor beta chain was documented in a study of cytomegalovirus exposure and HLA in healthy donors. PCR used 60 Vbeta primers and 13 Jbeta primers. The protocol was immunoSEQ multiplex PCR, while the TCRdb copy is restricted to in-frame clones and leaves out a portion. Seen here are tens of thousands of clones, about three quarters observed once, and the top ten hold approximately 4%. The TCR originated in a male donor in good health and CMV-seropositive. The sequenced sample consisted of PBMCs.

The CDR3 nucleotides are TGTGCCAGCAGCCAACGGGACAGGGCTTCAAGAAATGAGCAGTTCTTC. It specifies CASSQRDRASRNEQFF. J is TRBJ2-1 and V is TRBV7-9, with 9 bases matching TRBD1. Germline V lookup: CDR1 SEHNR, CDR2 FQNEAQ (reference sequence). The CDR3 is 16 residues long. The ends lost 5 bases at V and 7 bases at J; junction bases unmatched: 12.